A single sample is the source of the 5 T cell receptor beta chains below, sequenced in a study of PD-1 blockade in classical Hodgkin lymphoma (dated by TCRdb to 2018 to 2021). Libraries were built with the immunoSEQ multiplex PCR assay. This immuneACCESS table, as held by TCRdb, lists in-frame sequences with V and J called but not all clones. Of the missing ones, under half trace to an unresolved V gene in checked studies; the others have no known cause. The sample table lists 50,000 to 65,000 clones, 88% of them with a count of one. The ten top clones hold under 7% of the sample. The time point tag for this specimen amounts to: cycle 2 day 1 (C2D1) of nivolumab. Every trial patient had relapsed after autologous stem cell transplantation, and cohorts A, B and C differed in prior brentuximab vedotin exposure. This specimen was peripheral blood mononuclear cells (PBMCs), taken before the second cycle of nivolumab. The receptors were gathered from a human donor with classical Hodgkin lymphoma.

The V and J genes are TRBV9 and TRBJ1-3; D uncertain. The CDR3 extends over 15 amino acids. Trimming shortened V by 4 bases and J by 1 base, and 12 bases separated the two germline ends. Germline V lookup: CDR1 SGDLS, CDR2 YYNGEE. In DNA form, the CDR3 reads TGTGCCAGCAGCCCTTTGCTTAAGTCTGGAAACACCATATATTTT. It translates to CASSPLLKSGNTIYF.

This clone has more than one count but fewer than ten. CDR3 loop: CASSPSTGGDEQYF. The DNA of the CDR3 is TGTGCCAGCAGCCCCTCGACAGGAGGGGACGAGCAGTACTTC. The chain employs TRBV9 and TRBJ2-7; either TRBD1 or TRBD2 may fit D (6 bases each). This CDR3 region has 14 residues. Germline V gives CDR1 SGDLS, CDR2 YYNGEE. The ends were cut back, 4 bases at V and 5 bases at J, with 16 bases in the middle. Full variable domain (rest looked up from reference TRBV9 and TRBJ2-7): DSGVTQTPKHLITATGQRVTLRCSPRSGDLSVYWYQQSLDQGLQFLIQYYNGEERAKGNILERFSAQQFPDLHSELNLSSLELGDSALYFCASSPSTGGDEQYFGPGTRLTVT.

This chain links TRBV2 with TRBJ1-4; a possible D gene is TRBD1 (5 bases). The germline V gene encodes CDR1 SNHLY and CDR2 FYNNEI. This CDR3 region has 12 residues. V was trimmed by 7 bases and J by 7 bases, leaving 10 bases between them. The CDR3 protein is CASIRVGEKLFF. CDR3 nucleotides: TGTGCCAGCATCAGGGTCGGTGAAAAACTGTTTTTT.

The rearrangement links TRBV6-6 to TRBJ2-7; D remains unclear. With 2 bases removed from V and 3 bases from J, the gap between germline ends came to 8 bases. This CDR3 is 13 amino acids long. Germline V gene lookup returns CDR1 MNHNY and CDR2 SVGAGI (reference sequence). This CDR3 reads CASSYGRDYEQYF. Here the CDR3 DNA reads TGTGCCAGCAGTTACGGCAGAGACTACGAGCAGTACTTC.

This clone was seen a single time. The chain is built from TRBV7-9 and TRBJ1-3; TRBD1 aligns across 10 bases. CDR1 is SEHNR and CDR2 is FQNEAQ in the germline V gene (reference sequence). V gave up 5 bases and J gave up 5 bases; unmatched junction bases: 6. The CDR3 spans 15 residues. The CDR3 nucleotides read TGTGCCAGCAGCCCAAGACAGGGGGCGCGAAACACCATATATTTT. Translating it yields CASSPRQGARNTIYF. Full variable domain (rest looked up from reference TRBV7-9 and TRBJ1-3): DTGVSQNPRHKITKRGQNVTFRCDPISEHNRLYWYRQTLGQGPEFLTYFQNEAQLEKSRLLSDRFSAERPKGSFSTLEIQRTEQGDSAMYLCASSPRQGARNTIYFGEGSWLTVV.